The 28 T cell receptor beta chains given below trace back to one sample, sequenced in a study of shared clonotypes between healthy human individuals. Sequenced by immunoSEQ multiplex PCR; TCRdb stores in-frame clones only, minus some. The table has about 2.4 million clones, 93% seen once. The specimen sequenced was naive CD4+ T cells from PBMCs. As to subset: CD45RA+ positively selected. Every receptor here comes from a man between 18 and 35 years old in good health. Some clones in this sample may be carry-over from other donors' samples.

The chain couples TRBV7-9 to TRBJ2-7; D is possibly TRBD2 (7 bases). This CDR3 is built from 14 residues. V shed 7 bases and J shed 4 bases, with 17 bases lying between them. CDR1 is SEHNR and CDR2 is FQNEAQ in the germline V gene (reference sequence). CDR3 DNA sequence: TGTGCCAGCAACCGCCGGGGGAGGGGGTACGAGCAGTACTTC. This gives the protein CASNRRGRGYEQYF.

The rearrangement uses TRBV12-5 and TRBJ2-1; D remains unclear. Trimming left V 10 bases short and J 5 bases short, with 27 bases between. This CDR3 contains 17 residues. The germline CDR1 and CDR2 sequences are LGHNT and FRNRAP. For the CDR3, the DNA is TGTGCTACCTCCCCCACCCTTTGGAGCAGGACGGACAATGAGCAGTTCTTC. This translates into CATSPTLWSRTDNEQFF.

The chain is built from TRBV29-1 and TRBJ1-2, with TRBD1 identical over 9 bases. CDR1 is SQVTM, CDR2 ANQGSEA, per germline. Trimming removed 3 bases from V and 4 bases from J; junction bases left unmatched: 6. The CDR3 totals 14 residues. CDR3 sequence (DNA): TGCAGCGTTGATTGGGACAGGGCTTTCTATGGCTACACCTTC. Translated, it gives CSVDWDRAFYGYTF. Supplemented by reference TRBV29-1 and TRBJ1-2, the full variable domain reads SAVISQKPSRDICQRGTSLTIQCQVDSQVTMMFWYRQQPGQSLTLIATANQGSEATYESGFVIDKFPISRPNLTFSTLTVSNMSPEDSSIYLCSVDWDRAFYGYTFGSGTRLTVV.

The CDR3 sequence: CASSLVSNYGYTF. The CDR3 bases are TGTGCCAGCAGTTTGGTCAGCAATTATGGCTACACCTTC. The rearrangement uses TRBV28 and TRBJ1-2; D gene uncertain. In germline, CDR1 is MDHEN, CDR2 SYDVKM. Trimming shortened V by 3 bases and J by 5 bases, and 10 bases separated the two germline ends. This CDR3 contains 13 residues.

The rearrangement joins TRBV28 to TRBJ1-5; tentative D call: TRBD1 (5 bases). This CDR3 has 18 residues. CDR1 MDHEN and CDR2 SYDVKM come from the germline V gene. V was clipped by 2 bases and J by 8 bases, with 25 bases between them. The CDR3: CASSLGVRASGAREPQHF. The CDR3 region has the DNA TGTGCCAGCAGTTTAGGAGTCAGGGCATCTGGTGCAAGGGAGCCCCAGCATTTT.

The chain is built from TRBV5-1 and TRBJ1-1; the D gene is possibly TRBD1 (5 bases). The germline V and J ends were trimmed by 3 bases and 4 bases, with 13 bases remaining between them. Germline V CDR1 and CDR2: SGHRS, YFSETQ. The CDR3 has 14 residues. This CDR3 reads CASSWDGEGTEAFF. CDR3 nucleotides: TGCGCCAGCAGCTGGGACGGGGAGGGCACTGAAGCTTTCTTT.

The chain couples TRBV4-3 to TRBJ2-2; no clear D. The CDR3 consists of 14 residues. Germline lookup yields CDR1 LGHNA and CDR2 YSLEER. Trimming pared 0 bases from V and 6 bases from J, leaving 8 bases between. Here the CDR3 DNA reads TGCGCCAGCAGCCAAGAGGGCAGGTCCGGGGAGCTGTTTTTT. Translation: CASSQEGRSGELFF.

V and J are TRBV28 and TRBJ2-1; TRBD2 aligns across 8 bases. Trimming took 5 bases from V and 0 from J; bases not matched to a gene: 6. Germline V gene data show CDR1 as MDHEN and CDR2 as SYDVKM. CDR3 length equals 16 residues. The CDR3 nucleotides read TGTGCCAGCAGTACTCCCACTAGCGGCTCCTACAATGAGCAGTTCTTC. This translates into CASSTPTSGSYNEQFF.

The genes are TRBV18 and TRBJ1-1; D might be TRBD1 (5 bases). CDR3 length: 15 residues. Germline CDR1 KGHSH, CDR2 LQKENI. Trimming removed 3 bases at V and 0 bases at J, with 11 bases between. The chain's CDR3 is CASSPRGDLNTEAFF. Written as DNA, the CDR3 is TGTGCCAGCTCACCCCGGGGGGACTTGAACACTGAAGCTTTCTTT.

The CDR3 sequence is CAWAGTSGTALEQFF. DNA of the CDR3: TGTGCCTGGGCCGGGACTAGCGGGACCGCCCTCGAGCAGTTCTTC. J is TRBJ2-1 and V is TRBV30; TRBD2 matches at 13 bases. The germline CDR1 and CDR2 sequences are GTSNPN and SVGIG (reference sequence). CDR3 size: 15 residues. After removal of 5 bases from V and 10 bases from J, the junction contained 11 bases not matched to a gene.

The J gene is TRBJ1-2, the V gene TRBV7-9; TRBD1 aligns across 7 bases. The germline V gene has CDR1 SEHNR and CDR2 FQNEAQ (reference sequence). V lost 5 bases to trimming and J lost 6 bases; unmatched junction nucleotides: 12. The CDR3 has 15 amino acids. The CDR3 DNA sequence: TGTGCCAGCAGCGTCCCGGGACAGCGATCCCATGGCTACACCTTC. It encodes CASSVPGQRSHGYTF.

V is TRBV7-9 and J is TRBJ1-2; D may be TRBD1 (5 bases). The CDR3 spans 16 residues. Germline V gene lookup returns CDR1 SEHNR and CDR2 FQNEAQ (reference sequence). Trimming took off 5 bases at V and 4 bases at J, with 20 bases between the two ends. CDR3 nucleotides: TGTGCCAGCAGCCCTCTGGATCGTCTCGGGGCCTATGGCTACACCTTC. This sequence encodes CASSPLDRLGAYGYTF.

This clone appeared a few times. The rearrangement uses TRBV18 and TRBJ1-5, with 8 positions matching TRBD1. The CDR3 totals 14 residues. The germline gives CDR1 KGHSH, CDR2 LQKENI. Germline trimming cut 7 bases from V and 5 bases from J; bases unmatched to any gene: 7. CDR3 sequence: CASLPGGFDQPQHF. In nucleotides, the CDR3 is TGTGCCAGCTTGCCAGGGGGCTTCGATCAGCCCCAGCATTTT.

V and J are TRBV7-2 and TRBJ1-1; TRBD1 agrees at 7 bases. Germline CDR1 reads SGHTA; CDR2 reads FQGNSA. The CDR3 is 14 amino acids. V was clipped by 5 bases and J by 6 bases; unmatched bases: 9. CDR3 residues: CASSPTQGTAEAFF. CDR3 coding DNA: TGTGCCAGCAGCCCGACACAGGGGACCGCTGAAGCTTTCTTT.

V usage is TRBV5-8 and J usage is TRBJ2-5, with 8 bases lining up with TRBD2. Germline V gene lookup returns CDR1 SGHTS and CDR2 YDEGEE. V trimming: 4 bases; J trimming: 0 bases; junction bases outside the gene matches: 14. This CDR3 contains 18 residues. CDR3 region: CASSPGGLAGRNQETQYF. The CDR3 nucleotides are TGTGCCAGCAGCCCGGGAGGCCTAGCGGGTAGAAACCAAGAGACCCAGTACTTC. Full variable domain (missing parts from reference TRBV5-8 and TRBJ2-5): EAGVTQSPTHLIKTRGQQATLRCSPISGHTSVYWYQQALGLGLQFLLWYDEGEERNRGNFPPRFSGRQFPNYSSELNVNALELEDSALYLCASSPGGLAGRNQETQYFGPGTRLLVL.

Written as DNA, the CDR3 is TGTGCCAGCAGCGTAGGGGGGCCTCGGGGTGGTGAAAAACTGTTTTTT. Translated: CASSVGGPRGGEKLFF. The V gene is TRBV9, the J gene TRBJ1-4; possibly TRBD1 for D (6 bases). The CDR3 contains 16 residues. V dropped 0 bases and J dropped 7 bases, with 16 bases sitting between them. Per the germline V gene, CDR1 is SGDLS and CDR2 is YYNGEE. The whole variable domain, remainder taken from reference TRBV9 and TRBJ1-4, is DSGVTQTPKHLITATGQRVTLRCSPRSGDLSVYWYQQSLDQGLQFLIQYYNGEERAKGNILERFSAQQFPDLHSELNLSSLELGDSALYFCASSVGGPRGGEKLFFGSGTQLSVL.

The chain recombines TRBV28 with TRBJ1-2; 10 nucleotides align to TRBD1. The V segment lost 5 bases and the J segment 4 bases; nucleotides outside the gene matches: 7. Germline V CDR1 and CDR2: MDHEN, SYDVKM. This CDR3 region has 15 residues. CDR3: CASSRDRGRVYGYTF. CDR3 nucleotides: TGTGCCAGCAGTAGAGACAGGGGGCGGGTCTATGGCTACACCTTC.

J is TRBJ2-3 and V is TRBV6-4; D possibly corresponds to TRBD2 (5 bases). Germline-derived CDR1 and CDR2 are MRHNA and SNTAGT. This CDR3 comprises 15 residues. The ends were cut back, 6 bases at V and 4 bases at J, with 17 bases in the middle. CDR3 coding DNA: TGTGCCAGCAGCCGACCAGAGGGAGATGCAGATACGCAGTATTTT. Translated: CASSRPEGDADTQYF.

This chain uses TRBV15 with TRBJ1-2; no clear D. The length of the CDR3 is 17 residues. CDR1 is LNHNV, CDR2 YYDKDF, per germline (reference sequence). V lost 3 bases and J lost 5, with 22 bases in between. In DNA form, the CDR3 reads TGTGCCACCAGCAGCCGGTCGGGGTCTTCACCCTCGTATGGCTACACCTTC. Its protein is CATSSRSGSSPSYGYTF.

The chain is built from TRBV4-3 and TRBJ2-7; 14 bases are a match to TRBD2. Germline V lookup: CDR1 LGHNA, CDR2 YSLEER. Germline trimming cut 4 bases from V and 5 bases from J; bases unmatched to any gene: 16. This CDR3 contains 19 residues. CDR3 residues: CASSLYHGTSGSSRDEQYF. Written as DNA, the CDR3 is TGCGCCAGCAGCCTGTACCATGGGACTAGCGGGAGTAGTAGGGACGAGCAGTACTTC.

This chain connects TRBV2 to TRBJ2-2; D is possibly TRBD1 or TRBD2 (5 bases each). CDR3 size: 14 residues. Trimming pared 7 bases from V and 4 bases from J, leaving 13 bases between. CDR1 and CDR2 from the germline V gene are SNHLY and FYNNEI. The DNA for the CDR3 is TGTGCCAGCATGGGGCAGGCGGGCACCGGGGAGCTGTTTTTT. Translating gives CASMGQAGTGELFF.

Notes on this clone: This likely comes from a read error, as the CDR3 has no conserved phenylalanine or tryptophan at its end. This chain uses TRBV6-5 with TRBJ2-7; 9 bases map to TRBD2. Germline CDR1 reads MNHEY; CDR2 reads SVGAGI. V was pared by 0 bases and J by 2 bases, with 5 bases of the junction left unmatched. The CDR3 extends over 16 amino acids. The CDR3 DNA reads TGTGCCAGCAGTTACTCATCGACTAGCGGCACCTACGAGCAGTACCTC. This translates into CASSYSSTSGTYEQYL.

Comments on this clone: This sample includes further DNA sequences coding for the same CDR3. V is TRBV19 and J is TRBJ2-2, with no clear D. Trimming left V 4 bases short and J 3 bases short, with 3 bases between. Germline loops: CDR1 LNHDA, CDR2 SQIVND (reference sequence). CDR3 length equals 12 residues. As DNA, the CDR3 is TGTGCCAGTAGTACCTACACCGGGGAGCTGTTTTTT. As protein: CASSTYTGELFF.

The chain is built from TRBV6-4 and TRBJ2-3, with D possibly called TRBD1 or TRBD2 (6 bases each). Germline assignment: CDR1 MRHNA and CDR2 SNTAGT. Trimming left V 8 bases short and J 3 bases short, with 21 bases between. This CDR3 has 16 residues. The CDR3 protein is CASPPGAGEETDTQYF. In DNA form, the CDR3 reads TGTGCCAGCCCACCCGGGGCAGGGGAGGAGACAGATACGCAGTATTTT.

V gene TRBV30 combines with J gene TRBJ2-7; tentative D call: TRBD2 (5 bases). This CDR3 is 14 amino acids long. Germline V gene lookup returns CDR1 GTSNPN and CDR2 SVGIG (reference sequence). The V and J ends lost 4 bases and 3 bases respectively, with 16 bases between them. The CDR3 DNA follows: TGTGCCTGGATTGCGGTCGGGGATTACTACGAGCAGTACTTC. The encoded protein is CAWIAVGDYYEQYF.

This chain uses TRBV5-1 with TRBJ2-7; D is uncertain. This CDR3 comprises 12 residues. Trimming shortened V by 4 bases and J by 7 bases, and 12 bases separated the two germline ends. CDR1 and CDR2 from the germline V gene are SGHRS and YFSETQ. The CDR3 sequence: CASSHEFQEQYF. CDR3 bases: TGCGCCAGCAGCCACGAATTTCAGGAGCAGTACTTC.

The V gene is TRBV27, the J gene TRBJ1-1; the D gene is possibly TRBD1 (5 bases). The CDR3 is 14 amino acids. V dropped 6 bases and J dropped 1 base, with 12 bases sitting between them. Germline lookup yields CDR1 MNHEY and CDR2 SMNVEV (reference sequence). The CDR3 region is CASRGGRSNTEAFF. The CDR3 nucleotides are TGTGCCAGCAGGGGGGGACGGTCGAACACTGAAGCTTTCTTT.

The chain links TRBV6-4 to TRBJ2-3; TRBD2 agrees at 14 bases. Germline-derived CDR1 and CDR2 are MRHNA and SNTAGT. V gave up 6 bases and J gave up 1 base; unmatched junction bases: 9. The CDR3 runs 18 residues. CDR3 in amino acids: CASSPTRGLAGGTDTQYF. For the CDR3, the DNA is TGTGCCAGCAGCCCGACGAGGGGACTAGCGGGAGGCACAGATACGCAGTATTTT.